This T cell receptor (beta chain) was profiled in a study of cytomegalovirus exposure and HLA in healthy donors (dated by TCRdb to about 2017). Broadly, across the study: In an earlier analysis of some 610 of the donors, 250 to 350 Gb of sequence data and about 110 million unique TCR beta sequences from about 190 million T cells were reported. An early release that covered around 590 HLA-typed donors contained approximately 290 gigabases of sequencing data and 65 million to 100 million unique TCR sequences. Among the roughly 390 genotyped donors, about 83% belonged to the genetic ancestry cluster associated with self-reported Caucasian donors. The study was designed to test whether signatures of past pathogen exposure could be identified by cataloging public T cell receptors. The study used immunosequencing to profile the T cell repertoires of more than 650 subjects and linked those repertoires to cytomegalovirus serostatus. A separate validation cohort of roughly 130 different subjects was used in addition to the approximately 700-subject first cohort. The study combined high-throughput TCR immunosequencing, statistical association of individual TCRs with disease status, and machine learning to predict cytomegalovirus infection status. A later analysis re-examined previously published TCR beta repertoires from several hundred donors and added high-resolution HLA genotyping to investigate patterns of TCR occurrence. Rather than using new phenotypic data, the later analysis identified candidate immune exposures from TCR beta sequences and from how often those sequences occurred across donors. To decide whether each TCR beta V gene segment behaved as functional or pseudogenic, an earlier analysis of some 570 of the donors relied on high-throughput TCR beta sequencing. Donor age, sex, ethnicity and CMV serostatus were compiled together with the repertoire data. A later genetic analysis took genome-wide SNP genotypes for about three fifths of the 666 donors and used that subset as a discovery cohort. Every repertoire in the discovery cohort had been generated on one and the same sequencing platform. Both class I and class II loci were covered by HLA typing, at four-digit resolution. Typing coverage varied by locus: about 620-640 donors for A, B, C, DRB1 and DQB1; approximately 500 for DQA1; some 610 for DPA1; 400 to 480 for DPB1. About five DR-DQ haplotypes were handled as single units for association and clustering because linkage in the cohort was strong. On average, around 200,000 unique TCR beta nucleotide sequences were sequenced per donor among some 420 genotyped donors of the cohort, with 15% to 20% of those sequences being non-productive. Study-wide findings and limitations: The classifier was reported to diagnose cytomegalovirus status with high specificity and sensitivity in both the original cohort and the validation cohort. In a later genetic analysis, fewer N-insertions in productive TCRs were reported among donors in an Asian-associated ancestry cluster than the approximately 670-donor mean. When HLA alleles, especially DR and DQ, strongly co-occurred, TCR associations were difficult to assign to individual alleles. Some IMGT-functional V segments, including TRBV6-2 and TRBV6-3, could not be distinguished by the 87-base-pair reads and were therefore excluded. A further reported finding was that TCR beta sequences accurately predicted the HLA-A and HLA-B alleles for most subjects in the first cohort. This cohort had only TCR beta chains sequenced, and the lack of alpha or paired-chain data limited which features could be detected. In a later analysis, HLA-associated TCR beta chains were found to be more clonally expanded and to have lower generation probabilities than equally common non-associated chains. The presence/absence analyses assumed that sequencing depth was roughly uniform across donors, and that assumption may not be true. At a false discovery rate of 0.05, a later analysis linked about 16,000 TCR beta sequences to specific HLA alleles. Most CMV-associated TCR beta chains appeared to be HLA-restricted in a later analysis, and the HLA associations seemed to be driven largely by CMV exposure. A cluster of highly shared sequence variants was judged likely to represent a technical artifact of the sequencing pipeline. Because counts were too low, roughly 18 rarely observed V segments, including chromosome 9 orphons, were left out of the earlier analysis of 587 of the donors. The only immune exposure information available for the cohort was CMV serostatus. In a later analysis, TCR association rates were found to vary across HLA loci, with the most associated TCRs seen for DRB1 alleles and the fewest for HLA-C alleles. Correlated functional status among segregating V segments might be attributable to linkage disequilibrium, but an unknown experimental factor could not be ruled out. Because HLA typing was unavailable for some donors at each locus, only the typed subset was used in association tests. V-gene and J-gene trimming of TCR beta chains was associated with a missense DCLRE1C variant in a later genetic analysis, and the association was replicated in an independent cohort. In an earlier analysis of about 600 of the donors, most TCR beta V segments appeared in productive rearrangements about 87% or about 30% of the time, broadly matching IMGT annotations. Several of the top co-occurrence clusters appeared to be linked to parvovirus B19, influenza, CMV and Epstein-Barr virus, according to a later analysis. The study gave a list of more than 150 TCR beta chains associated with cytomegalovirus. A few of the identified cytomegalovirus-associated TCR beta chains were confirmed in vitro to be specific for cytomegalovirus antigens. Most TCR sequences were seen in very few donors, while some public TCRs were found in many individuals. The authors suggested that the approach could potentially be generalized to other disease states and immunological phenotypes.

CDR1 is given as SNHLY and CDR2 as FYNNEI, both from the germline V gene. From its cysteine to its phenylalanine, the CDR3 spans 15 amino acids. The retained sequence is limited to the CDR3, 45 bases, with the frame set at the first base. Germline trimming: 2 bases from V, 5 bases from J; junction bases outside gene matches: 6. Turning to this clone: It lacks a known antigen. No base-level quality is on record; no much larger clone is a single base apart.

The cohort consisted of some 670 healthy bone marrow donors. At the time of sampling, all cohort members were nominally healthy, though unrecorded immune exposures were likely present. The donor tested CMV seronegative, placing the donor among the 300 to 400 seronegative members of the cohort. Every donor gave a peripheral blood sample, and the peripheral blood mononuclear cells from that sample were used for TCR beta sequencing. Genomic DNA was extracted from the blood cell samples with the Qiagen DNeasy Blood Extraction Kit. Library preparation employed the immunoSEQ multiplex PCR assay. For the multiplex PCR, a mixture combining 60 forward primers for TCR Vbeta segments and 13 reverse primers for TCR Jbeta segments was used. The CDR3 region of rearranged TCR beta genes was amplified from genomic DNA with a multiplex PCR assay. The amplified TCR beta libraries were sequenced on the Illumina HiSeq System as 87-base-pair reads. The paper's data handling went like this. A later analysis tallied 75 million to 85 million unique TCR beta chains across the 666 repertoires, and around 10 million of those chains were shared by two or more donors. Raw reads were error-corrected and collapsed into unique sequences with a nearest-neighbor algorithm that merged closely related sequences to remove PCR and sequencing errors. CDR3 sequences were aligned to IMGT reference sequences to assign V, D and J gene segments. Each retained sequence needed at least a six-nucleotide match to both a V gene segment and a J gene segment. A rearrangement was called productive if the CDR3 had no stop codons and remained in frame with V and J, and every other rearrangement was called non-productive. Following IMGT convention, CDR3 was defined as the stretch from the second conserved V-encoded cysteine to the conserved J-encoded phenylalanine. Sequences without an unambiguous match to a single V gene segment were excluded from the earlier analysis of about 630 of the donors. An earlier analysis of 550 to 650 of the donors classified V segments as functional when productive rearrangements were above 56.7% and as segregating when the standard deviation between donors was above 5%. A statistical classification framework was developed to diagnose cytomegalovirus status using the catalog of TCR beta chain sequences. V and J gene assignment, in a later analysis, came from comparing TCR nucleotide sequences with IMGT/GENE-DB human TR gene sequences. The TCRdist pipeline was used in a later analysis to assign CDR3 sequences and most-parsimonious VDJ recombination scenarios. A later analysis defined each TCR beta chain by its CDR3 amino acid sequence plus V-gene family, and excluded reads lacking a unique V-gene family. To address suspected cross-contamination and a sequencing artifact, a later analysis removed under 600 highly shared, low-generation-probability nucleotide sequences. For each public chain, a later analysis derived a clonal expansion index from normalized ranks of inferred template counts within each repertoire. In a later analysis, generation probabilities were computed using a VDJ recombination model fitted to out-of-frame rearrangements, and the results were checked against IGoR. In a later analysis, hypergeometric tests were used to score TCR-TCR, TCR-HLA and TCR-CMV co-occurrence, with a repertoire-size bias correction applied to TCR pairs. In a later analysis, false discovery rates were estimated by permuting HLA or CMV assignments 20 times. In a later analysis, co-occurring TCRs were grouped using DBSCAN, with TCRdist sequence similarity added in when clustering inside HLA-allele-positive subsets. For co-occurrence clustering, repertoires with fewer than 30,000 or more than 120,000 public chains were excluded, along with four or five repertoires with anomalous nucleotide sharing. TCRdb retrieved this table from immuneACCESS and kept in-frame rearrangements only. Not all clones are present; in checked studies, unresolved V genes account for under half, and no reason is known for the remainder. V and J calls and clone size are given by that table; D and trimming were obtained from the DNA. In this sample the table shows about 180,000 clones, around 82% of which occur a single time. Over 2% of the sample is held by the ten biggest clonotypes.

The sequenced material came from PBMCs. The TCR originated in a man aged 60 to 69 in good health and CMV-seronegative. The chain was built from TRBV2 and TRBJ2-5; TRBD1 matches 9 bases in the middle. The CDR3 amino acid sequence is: CASSEPTGGEETQYF. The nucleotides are TGTGCCAGCAGTGAACCGACAGGGGGTGAGGAGACCCAGTACTTC.